These 8 T cell receptor beta chains share one sample of origin, sequenced in a study of blood T cell repertoires in COVID-19. The table came from immunoSEQ multiplex PCR; TCRdb's copy has only in-frame clones and leaves some out. Of 200,000 or so clones listed, under 90% were seen once; the top ten hold about 4.8%. Sample: PBMCs or T cells enriched from blood (not recorded which). These receptors all come from a woman in her fifties or sixties who had been exposed to COVID-19.

This clone is a singleton in its sample. The chain employs TRBV3-1 (or the pseudogene TRBV3-2) and TRBJ1-6; D unresolved. The V gene lost 4 bases and the J gene lost 9 bases, with 19 bases spanning the gap. This CDR3 region has 16 residues. Germline assignment: CDR1 LGHDT and CDR2 YNNKEL (reference sequence). Here the CDR3 DNA reads TGTGCCAGCAGCCCACGAAACCCGAGGGAAAGTTCACCCCTCCACTTT. It is translated as CASSPRNPRESSPLHF.

V is TRBV11-2 and J is TRBJ2-3; 8 bases map to TRBD2. The V and J ends lost 3 bases and 8 bases, in that order; junction bases with no gene match: 10. Germline CDR1 and CDR2: SGHAT and FQNNGV. The CDR3 length is 15 residues. The CDR3 reads CASSLSGGPSGTQYF. CDR3 nucleotides: TGTGCCAGCAGCTTGTCGGGGGGGCCATCAGGTACGCAGTATTTT.

The chain recombines TRBV12-3 or TRBV12-4 with TRBJ1-5; no clear D. The ends were cut back, 3 bases at V and 7 bases at J, with 7 bases in the middle. The length of the CDR3 is 12 residues. CDR3 nucleotide sequence: TGTGCCAGCAGTTTGAACGGGCAGCCCCAGCATTTT. Encoded protein: CASSLNGQPQHF.

The chain couples TRBV30 to TRBJ1-2, with a possible D match to TRBD1 (5 bases). V shed 0 bases and J shed 2 bases, with 10 bases lying between them. The germline V gene encodes CDR1 GTSNPN and CDR2 SVGIG (reference sequence). CDR3 size: 14 residues. CDR3 sequence reads: CAWSVAGGNYGYTF. CDR3 sequence (DNA): TGTGCCTGGAGTGTAGCGGGGGGAAACTATGGCTACACCTTC.

The chain has TRBV29-1 and TRBJ2-7, with a tentative D call TRBD1 (5 bases). Germline CDR1 SQVTM, CDR2 ANQGSEA. Trimming removed 4 bases at V and 2 bases at J, with 9 bases between. The CDR3 length is 12 residues. The CDR3 DNA sequence: TGCAGCGTTGGGCCAGGGCCCTACGAGCAGTACTTC. As protein: CSVGPGPYEQYF.

This clone has only a few counts. CDR3 in DNA: TGTGCCAGCAGCGCGGGACTCGTCAGCACAGATACGCAGTATTTT. Translated, it gives CASSAGLVSTDTQYF. The J gene is TRBJ2-3, the V gene TRBV9; perhaps TRBD2 as D (6 bases). CDR3 length: 15 amino acids. V was clipped by 3 bases and J by 0 bases, with 11 bases between them. CDR1 and CDR2 (germline): SGDLS, YYNGEE.

The chain links TRBV5-4 to TRBJ1-6; possibly TRBD1 for D (5 bases). The CDR3 is 15 residues long. Germline CDR1 and CDR2: SGHNT and YYREEE (reference sequence). Deletions cut 4 bases from V and 5 bases from J, with 13 bases between. The CDR3 sequence is CASSLGGLNNSPLHF. The CDR3 DNA reads TGTGCCAGCAGCCTCGGGGGTCTCAATAATTCACCCCTCCACTTT.

V usage is TRBV29-1 and J usage is TRBJ2-7; TRBD2 is a possible D gene (6 bases). The CDR3 has 14 amino acids. CDR1 and CDR2 from the germline V gene are SQVTM and ANQGSEA. V lost 5 bases and J lost 3, with 17 bases in between. Here the CDR3 reads CSVRRGATNYEQYF. DNA of the CDR3: TGCAGCGTTAGGAGGGGCGCAACGAACTACGAGCAGTACTTC.